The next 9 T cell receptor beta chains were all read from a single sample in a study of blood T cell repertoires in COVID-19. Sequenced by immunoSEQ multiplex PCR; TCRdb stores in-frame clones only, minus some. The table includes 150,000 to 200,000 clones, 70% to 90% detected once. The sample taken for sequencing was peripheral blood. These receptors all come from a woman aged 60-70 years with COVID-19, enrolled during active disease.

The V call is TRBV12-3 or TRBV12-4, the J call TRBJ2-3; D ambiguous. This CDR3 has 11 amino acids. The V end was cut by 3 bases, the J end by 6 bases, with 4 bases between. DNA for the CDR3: TGTGCCAGCAGTTTCGAGGATACGCAGTATTTT. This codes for CASSFEDTQYF.

The CDR3 nucleotides are TGTGCCAGCAGCCTGACTAGCACCCAAGAGACCCAGTACTTC. Translated, it gives CASSLTSTQETQYF. The chain uses TRBV7-9 and TRBJ2-5, with 7 bases aligning to TRBD2. The J segment lost 1 base and the V segment lost 5 bases, leaving 4 bases of the junction unmatched. The CDR3 loop spans 14 amino acids. Germline loops: CDR1 SEHNR, CDR2 FQNEAQ (reference sequence).

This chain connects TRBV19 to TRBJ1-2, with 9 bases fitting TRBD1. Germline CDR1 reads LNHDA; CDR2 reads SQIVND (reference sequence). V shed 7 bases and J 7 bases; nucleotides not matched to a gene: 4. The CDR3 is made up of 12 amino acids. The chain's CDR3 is CASTGTGFGYTF. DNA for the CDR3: TGTGCCAGTACAGGGACAGGGTTTGGCTACACCTTC.

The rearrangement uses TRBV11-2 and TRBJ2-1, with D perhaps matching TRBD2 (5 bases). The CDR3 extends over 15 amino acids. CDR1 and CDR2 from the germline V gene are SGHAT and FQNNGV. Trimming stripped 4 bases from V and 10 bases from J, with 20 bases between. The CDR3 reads CASSSPFAQTGEQFF. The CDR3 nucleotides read TGTGCCAGCAGCTCCCCTTTCGCCCAAACGGGGGAGCAGTTCTTC.

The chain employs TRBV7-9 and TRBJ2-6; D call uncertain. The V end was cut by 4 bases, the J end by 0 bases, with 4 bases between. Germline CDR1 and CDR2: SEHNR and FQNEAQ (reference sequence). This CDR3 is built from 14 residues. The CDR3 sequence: CASSSYSGANVLTF. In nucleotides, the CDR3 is TGTGCCAGCAGCTCCTACTCTGGGGCCAACGTCCTGACTTTC. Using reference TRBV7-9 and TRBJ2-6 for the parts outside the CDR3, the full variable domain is DTGVSQNPRHKITKRGQNVTFRCDPISEHNRLYWYRQTLGQGPEFLTYFQNEAQLEKSRLLSDRFSAERPKGSFSTLEIQRTEQGDSAMYLCASSSYSGANVLTFGAGSRLTVL.

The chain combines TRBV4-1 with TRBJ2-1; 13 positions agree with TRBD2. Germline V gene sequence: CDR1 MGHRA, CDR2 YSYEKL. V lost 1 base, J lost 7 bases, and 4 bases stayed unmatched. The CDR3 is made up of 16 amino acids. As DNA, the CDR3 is TGCGCCAGCAGCCAAGTTTCACTAGCGGGAGGGAATGAGCAGTTCTTC. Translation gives CASSQVSLAGGNEQFF.

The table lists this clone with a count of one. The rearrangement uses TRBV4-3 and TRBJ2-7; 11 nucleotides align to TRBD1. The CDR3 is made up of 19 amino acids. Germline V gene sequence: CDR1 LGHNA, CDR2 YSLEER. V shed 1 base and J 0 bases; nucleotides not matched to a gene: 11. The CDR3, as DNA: TGCGCCAGCAGCCAAGCGGGACAGGGGGACCTCTTAAGCTCCTACGAGCAGTACTTC. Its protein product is CASSQAGQGDLLSSYEQYF.

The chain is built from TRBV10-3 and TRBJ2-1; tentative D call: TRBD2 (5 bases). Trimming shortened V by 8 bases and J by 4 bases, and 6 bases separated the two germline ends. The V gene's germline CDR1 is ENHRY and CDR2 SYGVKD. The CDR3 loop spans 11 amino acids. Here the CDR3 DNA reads TGTGCCATCGGACTTTACAATGAGCAGTTCTTC. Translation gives CAIGLYNEQFF.

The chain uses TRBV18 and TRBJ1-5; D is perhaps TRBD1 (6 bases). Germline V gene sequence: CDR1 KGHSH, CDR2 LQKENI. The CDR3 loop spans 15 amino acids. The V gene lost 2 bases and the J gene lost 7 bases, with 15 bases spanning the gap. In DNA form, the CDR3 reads TGTGCCAGCTCACCAGACAGGACCCTAGGGCAGCCCCAGCATTTT. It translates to CASSPDRTLGQPQHF.